A selection of T cell receptor beta chains follows, all from one sample in a study of beta chain features in type 1 diabetes. Profiling relied on immunoSEQ multiplex PCR, and the TCRdb table lists in-frame clones only, not all of them. Of 250,000 to 300,000 clones listed, 24% are singletons. The sample taken for sequencing was naive CD4+ T cells from blood. These receptors were collected from a woman aged 25 to 45 with type 1 diabetes. CDR3s leave out the opening cysteine and the closing phenylalanine or tryptophan.

j_call v_call cdr3_aa
TRBJ2-5 TRBV27 ASSRVSQETQY
TRBJ2-3 TRBV7-8 ASSLRLDTQY
TRBJ1-5 TRBV30 AWSVHGNQPQH
TRBJ1-5 TRBV30 AWSGAGINQPQH
TRBJ2-7 TRBV23-1 ASSSGSHY
TRBJ2-5 TRBV7-9 ASSPRGEPTQETQY
TRBJ2-6 TRBV19 ATKWGAGANVLT
TRBJ1-2 TRBV5-1 ASSLGGGDSNGYT
TRBJ2-5 TRBV30 AWSVQFQETQY
TRBJ2-7 TRBV5-4 ASSKERAGGEQY
TRBJ1-2 TRBV29-1 SVDSAGGAYGYT
TRBJ1-5 TRBV5-1 ASSLGQGPNQPQH
TRBJ2-7 TRBV7-9 ASSFRGLRDEQY
TRBJ2-7 TRBV7-9 ASSFWDRNSYEQY
TRBJ2-5 TRBV7-3 ASTAGQGQAETQY
TRBJ2-1 TRBV10-2 ASRETSAFEQF
TRBJ2-6 TRBV7-9 ASSLQASGANVLT
TRBJ1-4 TRBV6-5 ASSYSLGAGEKLF
TRBJ2-1 TRBV30 AWSVRGADEQF
TRBJ2-7 TRBV29-1 SVAGGRYEQY
TRBJ2-1 TRBV27 ASSFAQYNEQF
TRBJ2-5 TRBV6-5 ASRLAGEVETQY
TRBJ1-1 TRBV11-2 ASSPRRDMNTEAF
TRBJ1-2 TRBV5-1 ASSLAGTGDGYT
TRBJ2-7 TRBV5-4 ASSLLGTGGYEQY
TRBJ2-3 TRBV30 AWSLVAATDTQY
TRBJ2-5 TRBV6-5 ATQREAWGTQY
TRBJ2-1 TRBV9 ASSPRSGAGVVRNEQF
TRBJ2-7 TRBV11-2 ASSALQGGTYEQY
TRBJ2-1 TRBV7-9 ASSLRQGAPNEQF
TRBJ2-1 TRBV10-3 AISSSGRASSSYNEQF
TRBJ2-3 TRBV28 ATDNLSTDTQY
TRBJ2-7 TRBV4-1 ASSQDLEGQGWGYEQY
TRBJ2-3 TRBV28 AIRTSDTDTQY
TRBJ1-2 TRBV29-1 SIETSGGYT
TRBJ2-1 TRBV4-1 ASSRGLAGGNEQF
TRBJ2-3 TRBV7-3 ASSNSAGGWSDTQY
TRBJ1-1 TRBV14 ASSPSVNTEAF
TRBJ1-2 TRBV27 ASSLDPTVNYGYT
TRBJ1-2 TRBV13 ASSLGQERGYT
TRBJ2-6 TRBV4-1 ASSQGAGRTGANVLT
TRBJ1-2 TRBV10-3 AISETAPESSGT
TRBJ1-2 TRBV25-1 ASSVSPDRGGGYT
TRBJ2-1 TRBV7-3 ASSSGVSPGNEQF
TRBJ2-1 TRBV5-1 ASSLGLPNEQF
TRBJ2-7 TRBV7-2 ASSPGLAGVEQY
TRBJ1-2 TRBV30 AWSPTVGYT
TRBJ1-2 TRBV29-1 SVGTGGDYGYT
TRBJ2-4 TRBV7-8 ASSPGGNIQY
TRBJ1-2 TRBV30 AWSVDEGAGYT
TRBJ2-3 TRBV29-1 SVGGPIPDTQY
TRBJ2-1 TRBV7-3 ASSTGRGGDSDEQF
TRBJ2-4 TRBV7-3 ASGPDIQY